This T cell receptor beta chain was observed in a study of T cell responses to AZD1222 COVID-19 vaccine. The overall study: It was second doses at about 4 or about 12 weeks that were pooled. Study conclusions and caveats: The breadth and depth of Spike-specific TCRs increased once two AZD1222 doses had been given.

Profiling relied on immunoSEQ multiplex PCR, and the TCRdb table lists in-frame clones only, not all of them. The repertoire includes some 130,000 clones, approximately 93% of them detected once, and around 5.9% sits in the top ten. The CDR3 totals 16 residues. The V gene's germline CDR1 is SGDLS and CDR2 YYNGEE. Trimming cost V 2 bases and J 6 bases; bases outside gene matches: 8. About this clone: Its antigen is as yet unknown.

V gene TRBV9 combines with J gene TRBJ2-1, with TRBD2 identical over 10 bases. Specimen: peripheral blood, collected on day 0 of AZD1222 vaccination. The sequence was obtained from an adult in good health. The CDR3 here is CASSVRASGRPNEQFF. The CDR3 nucleotides read TGTGCCAGCAGCGTGAGGGCTAGCGGGAGACCCAATGAGCAGTTCTTC.